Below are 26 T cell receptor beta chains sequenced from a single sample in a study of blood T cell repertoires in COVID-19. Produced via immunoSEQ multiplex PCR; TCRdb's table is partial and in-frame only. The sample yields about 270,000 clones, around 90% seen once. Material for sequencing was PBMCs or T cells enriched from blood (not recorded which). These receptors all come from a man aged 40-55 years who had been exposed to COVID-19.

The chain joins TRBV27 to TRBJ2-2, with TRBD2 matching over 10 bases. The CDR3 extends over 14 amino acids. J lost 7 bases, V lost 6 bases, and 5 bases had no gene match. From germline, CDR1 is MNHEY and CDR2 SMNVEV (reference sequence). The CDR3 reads CASSRLAGYGELFF. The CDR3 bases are TGTGCCAGCAGCCGACTAGCGGGCTACGGGGAGCTGTTTTTT.

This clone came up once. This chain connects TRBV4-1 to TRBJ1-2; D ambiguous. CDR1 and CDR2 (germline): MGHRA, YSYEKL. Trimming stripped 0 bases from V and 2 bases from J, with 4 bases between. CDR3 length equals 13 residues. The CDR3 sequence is CASSQEQNYGYTF. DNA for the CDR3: TGCGCCAGCAGCCAAGAGCAGAACTATGGCTACACCTTC.

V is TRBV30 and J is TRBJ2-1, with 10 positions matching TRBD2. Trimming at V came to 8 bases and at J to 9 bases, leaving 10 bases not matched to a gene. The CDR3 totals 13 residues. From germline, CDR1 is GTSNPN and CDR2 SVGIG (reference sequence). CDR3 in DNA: TGTGCCACAGCGGGAGGGCCTTTGATTGAGCAGTTCTTC. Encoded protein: CATAGGPLIEQFF.

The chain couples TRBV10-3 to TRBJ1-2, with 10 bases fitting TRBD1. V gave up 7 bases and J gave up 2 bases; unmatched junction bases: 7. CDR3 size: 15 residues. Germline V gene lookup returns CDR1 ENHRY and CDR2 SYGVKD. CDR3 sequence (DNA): TGTGCCATCACCGGACAGGGGGGCCCCAACTATGGCTACACCTTC. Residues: CAITGQGGPNYGYTF.

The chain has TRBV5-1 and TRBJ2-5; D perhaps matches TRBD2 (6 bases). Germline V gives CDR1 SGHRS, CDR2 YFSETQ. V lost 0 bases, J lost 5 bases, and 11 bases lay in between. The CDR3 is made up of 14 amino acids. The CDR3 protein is CASSLGGARETQYF. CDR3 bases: TGCGCCAGCAGCTTGGGCGGGGCTCGGGAGACCCAGTACTTC.

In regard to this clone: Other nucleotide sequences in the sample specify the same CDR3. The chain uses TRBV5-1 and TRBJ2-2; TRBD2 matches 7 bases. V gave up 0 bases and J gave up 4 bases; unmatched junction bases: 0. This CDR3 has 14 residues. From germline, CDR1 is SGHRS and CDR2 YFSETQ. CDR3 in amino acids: CASSLAGGTGELFF. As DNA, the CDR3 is TGCGCCAGCAGCTTGGCGGGGGGCACCGGGGAGCTGTTTTTT.

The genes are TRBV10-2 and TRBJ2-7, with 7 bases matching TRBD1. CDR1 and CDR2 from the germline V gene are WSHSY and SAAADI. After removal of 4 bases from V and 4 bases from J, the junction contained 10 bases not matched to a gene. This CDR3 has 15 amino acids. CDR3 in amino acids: CASSGAPRGQYEQYF. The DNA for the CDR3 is TGCGCCAGCAGTGGTGCCCCGAGGGGGCAGTACGAGCAGTACTTC.

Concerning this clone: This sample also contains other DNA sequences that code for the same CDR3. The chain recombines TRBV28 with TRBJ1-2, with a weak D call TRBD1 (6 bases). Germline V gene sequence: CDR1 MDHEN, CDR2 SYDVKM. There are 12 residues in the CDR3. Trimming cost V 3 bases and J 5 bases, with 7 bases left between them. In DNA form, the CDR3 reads TGTGCCAGCAGTTTCAGGGGATATGGCTACACCTTC. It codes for CASSFRGYGYTF.

The CDR3 DNA reads TGTGCCAGCAGTTGGGTAGCGGGAGGAGACAATGAGCAGTTCTTC. Translated: CASSWVAGGDNEQFF. V gene TRBV6-2 or TRBV6-3 combines with J gene TRBJ2-1, with TRBD2 matching 10 bases. CDR3 size: 15 residues. The V segment lost 4 bases and the J segment 5 bases; nucleotides outside the gene matches: 5. Per germline, CDR1 MNHEY and CDR2 SVGEGT.

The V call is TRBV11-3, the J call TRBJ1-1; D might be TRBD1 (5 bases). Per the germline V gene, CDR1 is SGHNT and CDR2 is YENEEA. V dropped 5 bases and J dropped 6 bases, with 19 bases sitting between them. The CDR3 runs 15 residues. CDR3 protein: CASSPKGPGGAEAFF. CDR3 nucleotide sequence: TGTGCCAGCAGCCCAAAGGGCCCCGGGGGGGCTGAAGCTTTCTTT.

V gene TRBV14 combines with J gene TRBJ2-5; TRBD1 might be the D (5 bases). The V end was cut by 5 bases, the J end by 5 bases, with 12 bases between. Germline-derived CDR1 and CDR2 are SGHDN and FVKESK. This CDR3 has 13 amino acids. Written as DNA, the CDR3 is TGTGCCAGCAGCACAGGATCTGGGGAGACCCAGTACTTC. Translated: CASSTGSGETQYF.

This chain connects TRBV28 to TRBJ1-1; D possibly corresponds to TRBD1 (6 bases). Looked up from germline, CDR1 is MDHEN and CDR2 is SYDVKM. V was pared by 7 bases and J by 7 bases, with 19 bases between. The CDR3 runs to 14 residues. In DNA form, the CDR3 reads TGTGCCAGCACCCTAAATTTTCCAGGGGATGAAGCTTTCTTT. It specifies CASTLNFPGDEAFF.

CDR3 sequence reads: CASSILGFAGGSSYEQYF. In nucleotides, the CDR3 is TGTGCCAGTAGTATCCTGGGTTTTGCGGGAGGAAGCTCCTACGAGCAGTACTTC. This chain links TRBV19 with TRBJ2-7; TRBD2 agrees at 8 bases. V trimming: 3 bases; J trimming: 0 bases; junction bases outside the gene matches: 13. Germline V gene lookup returns CDR1 LNHDA and CDR2 SQIVND (reference sequence). This CDR3 has 18 residues.

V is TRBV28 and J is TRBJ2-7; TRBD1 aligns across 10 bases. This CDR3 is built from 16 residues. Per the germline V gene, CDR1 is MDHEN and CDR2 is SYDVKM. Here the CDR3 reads CAPPRQGAKSSYEQYF. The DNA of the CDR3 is TGTGCTCCCCCCCGACAGGGGGCGAAAAGCTCCTACGAGCAGTACTTC.

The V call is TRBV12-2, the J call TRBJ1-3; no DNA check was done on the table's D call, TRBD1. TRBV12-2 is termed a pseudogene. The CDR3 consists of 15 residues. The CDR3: CASRHQGVSGNTIYF. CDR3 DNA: TGTGCAAGTCGCCATCAGGGTGTATCTGGAAACACCATATATTTT.

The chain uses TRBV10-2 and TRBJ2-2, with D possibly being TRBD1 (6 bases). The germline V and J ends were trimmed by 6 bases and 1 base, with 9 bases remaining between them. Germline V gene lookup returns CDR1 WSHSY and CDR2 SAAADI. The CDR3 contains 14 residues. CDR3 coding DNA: TGCGCCAGCAGACTGACAGGGAACACCGGGGAGCTGTTTTTT. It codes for CASRLTGNTGELFF.

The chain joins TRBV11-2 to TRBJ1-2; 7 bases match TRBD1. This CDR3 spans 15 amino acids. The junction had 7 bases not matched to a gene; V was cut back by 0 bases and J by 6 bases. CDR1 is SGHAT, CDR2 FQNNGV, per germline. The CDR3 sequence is CASSLDVGRGNGYTF. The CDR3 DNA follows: TGTGCCAGCAGCTTAGATGTCGGCAGGGGGAATGGCTACACCTTC.

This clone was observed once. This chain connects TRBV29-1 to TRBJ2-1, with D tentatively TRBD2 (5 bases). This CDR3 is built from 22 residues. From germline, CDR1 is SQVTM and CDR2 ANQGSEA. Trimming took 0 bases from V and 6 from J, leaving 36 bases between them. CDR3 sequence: CSVEDRTSERRQQLPWANEQFF. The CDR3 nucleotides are TGCAGCGTTGAAGATCGGACCAGCGAGCGGAGGCAACAGCTACCGTGGGCCAATGAGCAGTTCTTC.

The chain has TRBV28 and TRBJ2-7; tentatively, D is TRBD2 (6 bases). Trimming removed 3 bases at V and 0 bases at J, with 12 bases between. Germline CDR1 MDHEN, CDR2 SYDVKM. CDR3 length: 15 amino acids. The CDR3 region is CASSFAGGSSYEQYF. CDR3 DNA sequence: TGTGCCAGCAGTTTCGCCGGGGGAAGCTCCTACGAGCAGTACTTC.

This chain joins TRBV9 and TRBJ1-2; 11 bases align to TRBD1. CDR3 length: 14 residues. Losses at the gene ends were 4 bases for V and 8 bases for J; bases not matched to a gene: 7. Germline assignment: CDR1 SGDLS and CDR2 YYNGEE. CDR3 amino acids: CASSLGQGAKGYTF. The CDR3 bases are TGTGCCAGCAGCCTCGGACAGGGGGCAAAGGGCTACACCTTC.

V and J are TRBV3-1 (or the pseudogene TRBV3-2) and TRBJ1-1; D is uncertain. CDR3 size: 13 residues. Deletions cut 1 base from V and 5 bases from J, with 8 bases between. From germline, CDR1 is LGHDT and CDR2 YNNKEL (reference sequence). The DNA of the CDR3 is TGTGCCAGCAGCCAAGTAAGCAGGACTGAAGCTTTCTTT. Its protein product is CASSQVSRTEAFF.

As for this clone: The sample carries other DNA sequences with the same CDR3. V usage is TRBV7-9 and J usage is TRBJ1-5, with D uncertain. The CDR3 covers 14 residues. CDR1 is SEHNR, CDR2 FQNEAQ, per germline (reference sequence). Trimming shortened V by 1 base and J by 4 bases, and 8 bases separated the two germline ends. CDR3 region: CASSLGGGNQPQHF. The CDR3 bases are TGTGCCAGCAGCTTAGGTGGAGGGAATCAGCCCCAGCATTTT.

As DNA, the CDR3 is TGTGCCAGCAGTTTACACTACGAGCAGTACTTC. It specifies CASSLHYEQYF. The chain employs TRBV12-3 or TRBV12-4 and TRBJ2-7; D call uncertain. This CDR3 spans 11 amino acids. V was pared by 2 bases and J by 3 bases, with 2 bases between.

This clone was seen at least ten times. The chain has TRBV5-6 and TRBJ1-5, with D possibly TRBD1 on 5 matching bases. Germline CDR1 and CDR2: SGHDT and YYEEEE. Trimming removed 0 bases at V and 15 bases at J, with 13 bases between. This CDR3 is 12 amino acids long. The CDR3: CASSLAGGDMHF. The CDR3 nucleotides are TGTGCCAGCAGCTTGGCCGGGGGGGATATGCATTTT.

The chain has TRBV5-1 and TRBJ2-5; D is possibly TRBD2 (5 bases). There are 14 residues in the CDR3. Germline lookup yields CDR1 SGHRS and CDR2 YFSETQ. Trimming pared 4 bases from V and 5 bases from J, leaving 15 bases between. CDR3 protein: CASSPQTRSETQYF. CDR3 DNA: TGCGCCAGCAGCCCACAAACTAGATCGGAGACCCAGTACTTC.

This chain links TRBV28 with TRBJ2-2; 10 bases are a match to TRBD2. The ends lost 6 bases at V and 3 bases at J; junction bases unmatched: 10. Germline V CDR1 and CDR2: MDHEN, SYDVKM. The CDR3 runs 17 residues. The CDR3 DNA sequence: TGTGCCAGCAGAACCCCGTCTAGCGGGAGAGACACCGGGGAGCTGTTTTTT. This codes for CASRTPSSGRDTGELFF. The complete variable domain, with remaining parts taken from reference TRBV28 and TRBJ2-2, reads DVKVTQSSRYLVKRTGEKVFLECVQDMDHENMFWYRQDPGLGLRLIYFSYDVKMKEKGDIPEGYSVSREKKERFSLILESASTNQTSMYLCASRTPSSGRDTGELFFGEGSRLTVL.